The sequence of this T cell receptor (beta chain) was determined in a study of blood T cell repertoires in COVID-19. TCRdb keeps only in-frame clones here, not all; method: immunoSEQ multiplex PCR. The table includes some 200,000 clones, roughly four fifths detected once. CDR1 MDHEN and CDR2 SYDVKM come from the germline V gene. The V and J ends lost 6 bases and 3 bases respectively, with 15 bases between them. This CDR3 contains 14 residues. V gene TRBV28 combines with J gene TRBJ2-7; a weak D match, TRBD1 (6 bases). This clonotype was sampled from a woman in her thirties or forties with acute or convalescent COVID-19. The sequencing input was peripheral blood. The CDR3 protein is CASRHRATDYEQYF. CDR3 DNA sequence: TGTGCCAGCAGGCACAGGGCGACTGACTACGAGCAGTACTTC. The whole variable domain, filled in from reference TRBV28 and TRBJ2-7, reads DVKVTQSSRYLVKRTGEKVFLECVQDMDHENMFWYRQDPGLGLRLIYFSYDVKMKEKGDIPEGYSVSREKKERFSLILESASTNQTSMYLCASRHRATDYEQYFGPGTRLTVT.